The 28 T cell receptor beta chains listed next were all sequenced from one sample in a study of T cell changes during pregnancy in multiple sclerosis. TCRdb's table, derived via immunoSEQ multiplex PCR, lists solely in-frame clones and lacks some. The sample lists under 55,000 clones, roughly 95% occurring once. Sample: CD4+ T cells from peripheral blood mononuclear cells, taken in the third trimester of pregnancy. The receptor source for this set is a female donor with multiple sclerosis, enrolled in a pregnancy study.

The chain is built from TRBV2 and TRBJ2-6; a weak D match, TRBD2 (5 bases). The germline V gene has CDR1 SNHLY and CDR2 FYNNEI. The CDR3 consists of 19 residues. V lost 4 bases, J lost 0 bases, and 19 bases lay in between. CDR3 loop: CASSVDLRGLSSGANVLTF. The DNA for the CDR3 is TGTGCCAGCAGTGTAGATCTCCGGGGTTTAAGCTCTGGGGCCAACGTCCTGACTTTC.

The rearrangement uses TRBV6-1 and TRBJ2-3; D might be TRBD2 (7 bases). Germline lookup yields CDR1 MNHNS and CDR2 SASEGT. V was shortened by 2 bases and J by 4 bases, with 19 bases between the two germline ends. The CDR3 sequence is 17 residues long. The CDR3 DNA is TGTGCCAGCAGTGAACGGGGGGCCCAAATTGTAGCAGATACGCAGTATTTT. This translates into CASSERGAQIVADTQYF.

This clone was observed once. The V call is TRBV5-6, the J call TRBJ1-1; D gene uncertain. V lost 3 bases and J lost 1, with 10 bases in between. This CDR3 contains 14 residues. The germline V gene encodes CDR1 SGHDT and CDR2 YYEEEE. CDR3 sequence: CASSWFRGNTEAFF. CDR3 sequence (DNA): TGTGCCAGCAGCTGGTTTCGAGGGAACACTGAAGCTTTCTTT.

The chain carries TRBV7-9 and TRBJ1-4; 9 positions agree with TRBD1. The germline V gene has CDR1 SEHNR and CDR2 FQNEAQ (reference sequence). V shed 5 bases and J 7 bases; nucleotides not matched to a gene: 5. The CDR3 totals 14 residues. The CDR3 DNA follows: TGTGCCAGCAGCCCCGGGACAGGGAGTGAAAAACTGTTTTTT. It is translated as CASSPGTGSEKLFF. Supplemented by reference TRBV7-9 and TRBJ1-4, the full variable domain reads DTGVSQNPRHKITKRGQNVTFRCDPISEHNRLYWYRQTLGQGPEFLTYFQNEAQLEKSRLLSDRFSAERPKGSFSTLEIQRTEQGDSAMYLCASSPGTGSEKLFFGSGTQLSVL.

The V call is TRBV14, the J call TRBJ1-2; the D gene is possibly TRBD1 (6 bases). Trimming stripped 1 base from V and 8 bases from J, with 14 bases between. Germline CDR1 is SGHDN and CDR2 is FVKESK. This CDR3 is built from 14 residues. As DNA, the CDR3 is TGTGCCAGCAGCCAAGGGGGACAAGGTCACGGCTACACCTTC. Its translation is CASSQGGQGHGYTF.

This rearrangement joins TRBV4-1 to TRBJ2-1; 9 bases fit TRBD1. The V gene end was trimmed by 2 bases and the J gene end by 9 bases; junction bases not matched to a gene: 8. This CDR3 is built from 15 residues. Germline assignment: CDR1 MGHRA and CDR2 YSYEKL. The CDR3 nucleotides are TGCGCCAGCAGCCAAACCTACGGACAGGGGCTTGAGCAGTTCTTC. It yields the protein CASSQTYGQGLEQFF.

V gene TRBV5-5 combines with J gene TRBJ1-5, with TRBD1 identical over 10 bases. CDR1 is SGHKS, CDR2 YYEKEE, per germline (reference sequence). Trimming cost V 4 bases and J 5 bases; bases outside gene matches: 15. The CDR3 consists of 18 residues. CDR3 loop: CASSRGQGVGLVDQPQHF. CDR3 DNA sequence: TGTGCCAGCAGCCGAGGACAGGGGGTCGGACTGGTCGATCAGCCCCAGCATTTT.

The V and J genes are TRBV11-2 and TRBJ1-1, with D unresolved. The CDR3 runs to 16 residues. Germline V gene lookup returns CDR1 SGHAT and CDR2 FQNNGV. The V and J ends lost 1 base and 6 bases respectively, with 18 bases between them. The CDR3 nucleotides read TGTGCCAGCAGCTTAGGCCCTTCTGCGATCCTTGCTGAAGCTTTCTTT. The encoded protein is CASSLGPSAILAEAFF.

The rearrangement links TRBV4-3 to TRBJ1-1; no firm D call. Looked up from germline, CDR1 is LGHNA and CDR2 is YSLEER. The CDR3 contains 13 residues. V was clipped by 0 bases and J by 11 bases, with 13 bases between them. CDR3 sequence: CASSQDKSYGAFF. In DNA form, the CDR3 reads TGCGCCAGCAGCCAAGATAAATCGTACGGGGCTTTCTTT.

The chain joins TRBV15 to TRBJ1-2, with D hard to call. The CDR3 contains 15 residues. Trimming took off 4 bases at V and 0 bases at J, with 12 bases between the two ends. Germline V CDR1 and CDR2: LNHNV, YYDKDF (reference sequence). CDR3 in amino acids: CATSIRTQANYGYTF. The CDR3 bases are TGTGCCACCAGCATTAGGACTCAAGCTAACTATGGCTACACCTTC. Combining the CDR3 with reference TRBV15 and TRBJ1-2 gives the whole variable domain DAMVIQNPRYQVTQFGKPVTLSCSQTLNHNVMYWYQQKSSQAPKLLFHYYDKDFNNEADTPDNFQSRRPNTSFCFLDIRSPGLGDTAMYLCATSIRTQANYGYTFGSGTRLTVV.

This chain uses TRBV7-2 with TRBJ1-2, with TRBD1 matching over 8 bases. The V gene end was trimmed by 6 bases and the J gene end by 8 bases; junction bases not matched to a gene: 2. Per the germline V gene, CDR1 is SGHTA and CDR2 is FQGNSA. The CDR3 length is 11 residues. The CDR3 DNA is TGTGCCAGCAGTCAGGGGGCGGGCTACACCTTC. As protein: CASSQGAGYTF. Full variable domain (rest looked up from reference TRBV7-2 and TRBJ1-2): GAGVSQSPSNKVTEKGKDVELRCDPISGHTALYWYRQSLGQGLEFLIYFQGNSAPDKSGLPSDRFSAERTGGSVSTLTIQRTQQEDSAVYLCASSQGAGYTFGSGTRLTVV.

The V gene is TRBV19, the J gene TRBJ2-1, with 11 bases that match TRBD2. There are 14 residues in the CDR3. CDR1 and CDR2 (germline): LNHDA, SQIVND (reference sequence). V lost 0 bases, J lost 12 bases, and 4 bases stayed unmatched. The CDR3 here is CASSIELAGGRQFF. The CDR3 DNA reads TGTGCCAGTAGTATAGAGCTAGCGGGAGGACGGCAGTTCTTC.

CDR3 sequence: CASSEQGRRGYTF. The CDR3 coding sequence is TGTGCCAGCAGTGAACAGGGTCGGCGTGGCTACACCTTC. The chain is built from TRBV6-1 and TRBJ1-2; D possibly corresponds to TRBD1 (5 bases). V was cut by 2 bases and J by 7 bases, with 11 bases left in between. Germline CDR1 and CDR2: MNHNS and SASEGT. CDR3 length: 13 residues.

This clone came up once. The genes are TRBV5-4 and TRBJ2-3; TRBD2 matches 7 bases. The V segment lost 3 bases and the J segment 1 base; nucleotides outside the gene matches: 5. The germline V gene has CDR1 SGHNT and CDR2 YYREEE (reference sequence). The CDR3 contains 15 residues. The CDR3 loop reads CASSSGRGGTDTQYF. CDR3 DNA: TGTGCCAGCAGCTCGGGACGGGGGGGCACAGATACGCAGTATTTT.

This clone came up once. This chain links TRBV11-1 with TRBJ1-1; D is undetermined. V was cut by 6 bases and J by 1 base, with 9 bases left in between. Germline V gene sequence: CDR1 SGHAT, CDR2 FQDESV (reference sequence). The CDR3 sequence is 13 residues long. For the CDR3, the DNA is TGTGCCAGCAGTCGAAACGGGAACACTGAAGCTTTCTTT. Its protein product is CASSRNGNTEAFF.

J is TRBJ2-5 and V is TRBV7-9; D is undetermined. Germline V gene data show CDR1 as SEHNR and CDR2 as FQNEAQ (reference sequence). Trimming took 1 base from V and 5 from J, leaving 14 bases between them. This CDR3 contains 15 residues. The CDR3 nucleotides read TGTGCCAGCAGCTTAGTTCACGAGGTTCTGGAGACCCAGTACTTC. This codes for CASSLVHEVLETQYF.

The genes are TRBV14 and TRBJ2-3, with 9 bases lining up with TRBD2. Looked up from germline, CDR1 is SGHDN and CDR2 is FVKESK. V trimming: 0 bases; J trimming: 4 bases; junction bases outside the gene matches: 8. The CDR3 is made up of 17 amino acids. CDR3: CASSQDHLTSGADTQYF. The CDR3 DNA sequence: TGTGCCAGCAGCCAAGACCACCTGACTAGCGGTGCAGATACGCAGTATTTT.

The chain has TRBV30 and TRBJ1-2; the D gene is possibly TRBD1 (6 bases). From germline, CDR1 is GTSNPN and CDR2 SVGIG (reference sequence). Trimming stripped 2 bases from V and 3 bases from J, with 13 bases between. CDR3 length equals 14 residues. The CDR3 DNA follows: TGTGCCTGGAGTCCACAGGGAGTCCACTATGGCTACACCTTC. Amino acids: CAWSPQGVHYGYTF.

The CDR3 here is CASSPRRGSTDTQYF. DNA of the CDR3: TGTGCCAGCTCTCCCCGACGAGGGAGCACAGATACGCAGTATTTT. The chain carries TRBV28 and TRBJ2-3, with D possibly matching TRBD2 (5 bases). Trimming took off 8 bases at V and 0 bases at J, with 15 bases between the two ends. CDR1 and CDR2 (germline): MDHEN, SYDVKM. The CDR3 has 15 amino acids.

The chain joins TRBV14 to TRBJ1-2; TRBD1 might be the D (6 bases). The CDR3 sequence is 12 residues long. The V end lost 5 bases, the J end lost 13 bases, and 17 bases lay between the germline ends. Germline V gene sequence: CDR1 SGHDN, CDR2 FVKESK. The CDR3 DNA is TGTGCCAGCAGCTACCAGGGGACATCACGCACCTTC. It translates to CASSYQGTSRTF.

This chain connects TRBV7-3 to TRBJ1-3, with a possible D match to TRBD1 (5 bases). V lost 1 base and J 2 bases, leaving 12 bases between the germline ends. This CDR3 has 16 amino acids. Per germline, CDR1 SGHTA and CDR2 FQGTGA. The CDR3 spells CASSLNPQGTGNTIYF. CDR3 DNA: TGTGCCAGCAGCTTAAACCCCCAGGGAACTGGAAACACCATATATTTT.

The chain couples TRBV6-5 to TRBJ1-1; 9 nucleotides match TRBD1. V dropped 5 bases and J dropped 5; count of bases not matched to a gene: 9. Looked up from germline, CDR1 is MNHEY and CDR2 is SVGAGI. The CDR3 length is 15 residues. CDR3 sequence reads: CASSATGGRRTEAFF. The CDR3 DNA is TGTGCCAGCAGTGCTACAGGGGGCAGGAGGACTGAAGCTTTCTTT.

V usage is TRBV10-3 and J usage is TRBJ2-7; 16 nucleotides match TRBD2. Germline V gene sequence: CDR1 ENHRY, CDR2 SYGVKD. With 6 bases clipped from V and 4 bases from J, the junction kept 3 bases outside the gene matches. This CDR3 comprises 15 residues. CDR3 protein: CAIRLGLAGGYEQYF. DNA for the CDR3: TGTGCCATCAGGTTGGGACTAGCGGGGGGGTACGAGCAGTACTTC.

The rearrangement links TRBV2 to TRBJ2-3, with D perhaps matching TRBD2 (5 bases). Trimming pared 3 bases from V and 2 bases from J, leaving 15 bases between. Germline CDR1 and CDR2: SNHLY and FYNNEI. CDR3 length: 16 amino acids. The CDR3 sequence is CASSEGGSGPTDTQYF. DNA of the CDR3: TGTGCCAGCAGTGAGGGTGGGAGCGGACCCACAGATACGCAGTATTTT.

This clone was counted a single time. The CDR3 DNA reads TGTGCCAGCAGTTTATCCCCCAACAGCCCTGCTGACTATGGCTACACCTTC. Its translation: CASSLSPNSPADYGYTF. V and J are TRBV28 and TRBJ1-2; D unresolved. This CDR3 has 17 residues. Looked up from germline, CDR1 is MDHEN and CDR2 is SYDVKM. V lost 1 base and J lost 3, with 18 bases in between.

The V and J genes are TRBV10-3 and TRBJ1-1, with D possibly matching TRBD1 (5 bases). Trimming left V 7 bases short and J 5 bases short, with 14 bases between. This CDR3 is built from 13 residues. Germline loops: CDR1 ENHRY, CDR2 SYGVKD. Written as DNA, the CDR3 is TGTGCCATCAAAATGGGGGGGGTTACTGAAGCTTTCTTT. The encoded protein is CAIKMGGVTEAFF.

V gene TRBV6-1 combines with J gene TRBJ2-7; 8 nucleotides match TRBD2. Germline CDR1 reads MNHNS; CDR2 reads SASEGT. The CDR3 loop spans 14 amino acids. V shed 2 bases, J shed 4 bases, and the junction held 4 bases outside the gene matches. CDR3 loop: CASSESRGGYEQYF. CDR3 coding DNA: TGTGCCAGCAGTGAATCTCGGGGGGGTTACGAGCAGTACTTC.

The V call is TRBV7-9, the J call TRBJ2-3, with a tentative D call TRBD1 (6 bases). CDR3 length: 11 residues. Germline values: CDR1 SEHNR, CDR2 FQNEAQ (reference sequence). V was trimmed by 2 bases and J by 11 bases, leaving 8 bases between them. This CDR3 is CASSLKGEQYF. In DNA, the CDR3 is TGTGCCAGCAGCTTAAAGGGGGAGCAGTATTTT.